This T cell receptor (beta chain) was sequenced during a study of immune cell composition in non-small cell lung cancer (dated by TCRdb to about 2017). Regarding the study in general: Histologic subtype, mostly lung adenocarcinoma or squamous cell carcinoma, was determined with H&E together with p63, CK5, Napsin A and TTF-1 immunohistochemistry. Four tumour specimens that had TCR-beta data belonged to rare histological subtypes and were left out of the subtype comparisons. Supplementary cohort #1 consisted of approximately eleven lung adenocarcinoma cases with paired tumour/lung TCR-beta sequencing and with TIL populations generated to assess tumour reactivity. Adaptive Biotechnologies TCR-beta sequencing was carried out on over 32 paired NSCLC tumour and non-adjacent lung specimens, as well as on over 20 tumour-only specimens. General study outcomes and caveats: Nearly half of NSCLC cases had tumour-associated clones >0.5%, found in 30% to 35% of adenocarcinomas compared with about 82% of squamous carcinomas. The reactivity cohort included only roughly nine cases, and whether tumour-reactive clones share sequences with the dominant in vivo tumour-associated clones was not shown. In fewer than twelve adenocarcinoma cases, a strong correlation was found between maximal tumour-associated clone frequency and TIL tumour reactivity, whereas no such correlation was found between overall clonality and TIL tumour reactivity. No significant correlation was found between smoking pack-years and tumour TCR-beta clonality.

Non-adjacent lung tissue from the same patient, taken as far from the tumour as possible and at least 3 cm away, was used for the normal lung samples. Genomic DNA was isolated with the QIAamp DNA kit from frozen aliquots of single-cell suspensions that had not been sorted. Tissues arrived within 2 hours of resection and were immediately processed into single-cell suspensions. Tissue was broken up mechanically, digested enzymatically with DNase I, collagenase I and hyaluronidase for 25 to 35 minutes at 37 degrees C, and then filtered and RBC-lysed. Trimming costs V 4 bases and J 8 bases, and their ends lie 12 bases apart. Inclusive of the bounding cysteine and phenylalanine, the CDR3 is 13 residues long. Of all the DNA, just the CDR3 is kept, 39 bases in frame from base 1. CDR1 and CDR2 were assigned from the germline V gene (reference sequence) as GTSNPN and SVGIG. TCR-beta CDR3 regions were amplified from genomic DNA by a two-step multiplex PCR, with the second step adding Illumina-compatible adaptors. TCR-beta immunosequencing was carried out on an Illumina platform through the commercial immunoSEQ service. In the original analysis: Repertoires were summarised by productive clonality and by Top 10 Clones, defined as the percentage of T-cell templates derived from the ten most frequent sequences. Productive clonality had a range of 0 to 1, where 1 means a monoclonal population. Sequences comprising at least 0.1% of tumour T-cell templates but absent from matched non-adjacent lung were defined as tumour-associated clones and were identified via log10 scatter plots. Student's t-tests were used for two-group comparisons, ANOVA was used for stages, and linear regression was used for relationships, with analyses conducted in GraphPad Prism7 and R. TCRdb retrieved this table from immuneACCESS and kept in-frame rearrangements only. Not all clones are present; in checked studies, unresolved V genes account for under half, and no reason is known for the remainder. From that table come the V and J calls and clone size; the DNA was used to work out D and trimming. Counted in this sample were under 450 clones; about 71% of them appeared once. 15% of the sample belongs to the ten largest clones.

Of note for this clone: What antigen it recognizes has not been identified. Base qualities are not at hand, and no much larger clone is one base apart.

Specimen: non-adjacent lung tissue. This sequence originates from a human donor with non-small cell lung cancer. This receptor chain uses TRBV30 and TRBJ1-6, with no confident D gene call. The sequence in DNA is TGTGCCTGGAACTGGGGAACGGATTCACCCCTCCACTTT. This encodes CAWNWGTDSPLHF.